This T cell receptor beta chain was obtained from a study of blood T cell repertoires in COVID-19. Study-level information: Some COVID-19 samples were acute and others convalescent; all came from the United States, Italy and Spain. From T cells, B-cell-depleted T cells, or PBMCs came the material, which was cDNA or gDNA.

The authors' processing: Amplification of reference gene primers provided the estimated nucleated cell counts. Produced via immunoSEQ multiplex PCR; TCRdb's table is partial and in-frame only. The V and J calls and clone size come from that table; D and trimming were worked out from the DNA. Of 180,000 or so clones listed, approximately 86% are singletons. The ends were cut back, 2 bases at V and 2 bases at J, with 15 bases in the middle. The CDR3 length is 16 residues. CDR1 KGHSH and CDR2 LQKENI come from the germline V gene. Sequenced sample: peripheral blood. This receptor was identified in a woman over 75 with acute or convalescent COVID-19. The gene calls are TRBV18 and TRBJ1-1, with a tentative D call TRBD1 (5 bases). Written as DNA, the CDR3 is TGTGCCAGCTCACCATCTGATCCAGGGCTTAACACTGAAGCTTTCTTT. Translation gives CASSPSDPGLNTEAFF. Filled out from reference TRBV18 and TRBJ1-1, the complete variable domain reads NAGVMQNPRHLVRRRGQEARLRCSPMKGHSHVYWYRQLPEEGLKFMVYLQKENIIDESGMPKERFSAEFPKEGPSILRIQQVVRGDSAAYFCASSPSDPGLNTEAFFGQGTRLTVV.